This is a list of T cell receptor beta chains from one sample in a study of Tregs in tolerant kidney transplant recipients. This table comes from immunoSEQ multiplex PCR, and its TCRdb copy is limited to in-frame clones, with some not included. The data contain 200,000 to 300,000 clones, about 80% of them singletons. Sequences were obtained from CD4+ T cells from blood. These TCRs come from a human donor in good health. The CDR3 runs from the conserved cysteine through the conserved F or W. D genes are given only for firm matches. Clone size is shown for a subset of rows, as once, few, many or a class of expanded clone.

j_call,cdr3_length,clone_size,v_call,d_call,cdr3_nt,cdr3_aa
TRBJ2-5,15,-,TRBV5-1,TRBD1,TGCGCCAGCAGCTCGGGACAGGGGATAGGAGAGACCCAGTACTTC,CASSSGQGIGETQYF
TRBJ1-3,12,-,TRBV2,-,TGTGCCAGCAGTGAAGGGGGAAACACCATATATTTT,CASSEGGNTIYF
TRBJ2-5,15,-,TRBV4-1,TRBD1,TGCGCCAGCAGCCGCCCGGGACAGGAACAAGAGACCCAGTACTTC,CASSRPGQEQETQYF
TRBJ1-1,16,-,TRBV4-2,-,TGTGCCAGCAGCCAGCCTTTCCGGTCCCGCAACACTGAAGCTTTCTTT,CASSQPFRSRNTEAFF
TRBJ2-7,13,-,TRBV18,-,TGTGCCAGCTCAATACTCGAGGGAGGTGAGCAGTACTTC,CASSILEGGEQYF
TRBJ1-3,15,-,TRBV6-1,-,TGTGCCAGCAGTGTCCCAGCGCGACCTGGAAACACCATATATTTT,CASSVPARPGNTIYF
TRBJ1-4,14,-,TRBV5-1,TRBD1,TGCGCCAGCAGCTTAGGACAGGGAGGTGAAAAACTGTTTTTT,CASSLGQGGEKLFF
TRBJ2-3,14,-,TRBV5-1,-,TGCGCCAGCAGTACTTTCGGTAGCACAGATACGCAGTATTTT,CASSTFGSTDTQYF
TRBJ2-2,16,-,TRBV18,-,TGTGCCAGCTCACCCCTTACCGGGCATAACACCGGGGAGCTGTTTTTT,CASSPLTGHNTGELFF
TRBJ1-1,12,-,TRBV29-1,-,TGCAGCGTTGTAGGGGGAAGCACTGAAGCTTTCTTT,CSVVGGSTEAFF
TRBJ1-5,16,-,TRBV12-5,-,TGTGCTAGTGGTACGCCGGACAGTTTGCCCAATCAGCCCCAGCATTTT,CASGTPDSLPNQPQHF
TRBJ1-1,14,-,TRBV6-5,TRBD1,TGTGCCAGCAGCCCTCGGACAGGGAAAATTGAAGCTTTCTTT,CASSPRTGKIEAFF
TRBJ1-1,13,few,TRBV7-8,-,TGTGCCAGCAGCTTAAGGGGGGACACTGAAGCTTTCTTT,CASSLRGDTEAFF
TRBJ2-5,15,-,TRBV18,-,TGTGCCAGCTCACCCCTTAAGGGATCTGGGGAGACCCAGTACTTC,CASSPLKGSGETQYF
TRBJ2-3,14,-,TRBV11-3,TRBD2,TGTGCCAGCAGCGCCGGACTAGCGGGCGATACGCAGTATTTT,CASSAGLAGDTQYF
TRBJ2-3,16,-,TRBV30,TRBD2,TGTGCCTGGAGTGTACCGCGGGAGGGCGGGGGAGATACGCAGTATTTT,CAWSVPREGGGDTQYF
TRBJ2-2,16,-,TRBV4-1,-,TGCGCCAGCAGCTCCTCGGGACCAGCAACAAACGGGGAGCTGTTTTTT,CASSSSGPATNGELFF
TRBJ1-6,16,few,TRBV19,TRBD1,TGTGCCAGTAGTATCGGTCGACAGGGGCGAGATTCACCCCTCCACTTT,CASSIGRQGRDSPLHF
TRBJ2-1,18,-,TRBV11-2,TRBD1,TGTGCCAGCAGCTTGGGGACAGCCCGAAGCCGCTCCTACAATGAGCAGTTCTTC,CASSLGTARSRSYNEQFF
TRBJ1-2,13,once,TRBV27,TRBD1,TGTGCCAGCAGTCCATTAACAGGGGGAGGCTACACCTTC,CASSPLTGGGYTF
TRBJ1-2,15,few,TRBV5-6,TRBD1,TGTGCCAGCAGCTTAGGACAGGCGGTCAGGGTAGGCTACACCTTC,CASSLGQAVRVGYTF
TRBJ2-1,16,-,TRBV7-8,-,TGTGCCAGCAGCTATGGGGTGACAGGATACTACAATGAGCAGTTCTTC,CASSYGVTGYYNEQFF
TRBJ2-1,15,-,TRBV6-5,TRBD1,TGTGCCAGCACCCCGGGACAGGGTTTTGACAATGAGCAGTTCTTC,CASTPGQGFDNEQFF
TRBJ2-3,15,-,TRBV19,TRBD1,TGTGCCAGTAGTATGGGGGACAGGGTCACAGATACGCAGTATTTT,CASSMGDRVTDTQYF
TRBJ1-1,15,-,TRBV11-2,-,TGTGCCAGCAGCTCACCGTGGACCCCGAGGACTGAAGCTTTCTTT,CASSSPWTPRTEAFF
TRBJ1-3,15,once,TRBV6-6,-,TGTGCCAGCAGTTACGCGGCGAACTCTGGAAACACCATATATTTT,CASSYAANSGNTIYF
TRBJ2-5,17,-,TRBV6-1,-,TGTGCCAGCAGTGAAGCGTTAGTAGCCCTCCGTGGAGAGACCCAGTACTTC,CASSEALVALRGETQYF
TRBJ1-3,15,-,TRBV5-1,TRBD1,TGCGCCAGCAGCGCGACCGGGACAGCTGGAAACACCATATATTTT,CASSATGTAGNTIYF
TRBJ2-7,14,-,TRBV6-1,-,TGTGCCAGCAGTGAAGACTTAGTATCCTACGAGCAGTACTTC,CASSEDLVSYEQYF
TRBJ2-2,18,-,TRBV11-2,TRBD1,TGTGCCAGCAGCTTAGGGGACAGGGTCCTAGCGAACACCGGGGAGCTGTTTTTT,CASSLGDRVLANTGELFF
TRBJ2-3,11,-,TRBV9,-,TGTGCCAGCAGCCACACAGATACGCAGTATTTT,CASSHTDTQYF
TRBJ2-2,14,-,TRBV6-6,-,TGTGCCAGCACCCCGCTGCCGAACACCGGGGAGCTGTTTTTT,CASTPLPNTGELFF
TRBJ2-7,17,once,TRBV10-1,TRBD2,TGCGCCAGCCCCCAGGGTAGCGGGAGAGGGGGGTCCTACGAGCAGTACTTC,CASPQGSGRGGSYEQYF
TRBJ1-2,17,-,TRBV7-2,TRBD1,TGTGCCAGCAGGCATCGGACAGGGGACTTATTCGACTATGGCTACACCTTC,CASRHRTGDLFDYGYTF
TRBJ1-2,15,once,TRBV6-1,TRBD1,TGTGCCAGCGATAGAGACAGGGGGTCTAACTATGGCTACACCTTC,CASDRDRGSNYGYTF
TRBJ1-2,16,-,TRBV6-5,-,TGTGCCAGCAGTTACTCGAGGCCCGGAGCTAACTATGGCTACACCTTC,CASSYSRPGANYGYTF
TRBJ2-7,16,-,TRBV6-1,-,TGTGCCAGCAGTGAACCAAAAAGGCCAGGCAGCTACGAGCAGTACTTC,CASSEPKRPGSYEQYF
TRBJ2-1,12,-,TRBV30,-,TGTGCCTGGAGTGTAGTGGCGCTTGAGCAGTTCTTC,CAWSVVALEQFF
TRBJ1-4,16,-,TRBV5-4,TRBD1,TGTGCCAGCAGCTTGGGACAGGGGAGGAGTAATGAAAAACTGTTTTTT,CASSLGQGRSNEKLFF
TRBJ2-5,12,-,TRBV5-1,-,TGCGCCAGCAGCTTGTCCGGAGAGACCCAGTACTTC,CASSLSGETQYF